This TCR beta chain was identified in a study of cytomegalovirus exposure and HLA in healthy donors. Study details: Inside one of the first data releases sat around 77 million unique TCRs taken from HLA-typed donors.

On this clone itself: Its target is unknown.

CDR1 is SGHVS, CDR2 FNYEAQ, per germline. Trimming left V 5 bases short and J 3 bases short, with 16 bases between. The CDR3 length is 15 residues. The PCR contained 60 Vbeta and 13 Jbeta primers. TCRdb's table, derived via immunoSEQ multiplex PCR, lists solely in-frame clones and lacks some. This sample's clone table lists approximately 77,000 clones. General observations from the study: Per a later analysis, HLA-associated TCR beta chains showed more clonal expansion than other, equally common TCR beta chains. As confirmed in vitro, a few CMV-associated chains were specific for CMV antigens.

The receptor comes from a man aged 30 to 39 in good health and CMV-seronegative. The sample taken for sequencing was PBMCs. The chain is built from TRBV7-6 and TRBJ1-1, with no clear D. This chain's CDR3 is CASSIQSARYTEAFF. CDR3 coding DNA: TGTGCCAGCAGCATACAATCTGCCAGGTACACTGAAGCTTTCTTT.